This T cell receptor (beta chain) stems from a study of T cell responses to AZD1222 COVID-19 vaccine. General study points: White British ancestry dominated among donors, who included more females, and clonal diversity was possibly underestimated.

Second-dose timings of about 4 or about 12 weeks were pooled. Note on this clone: No antigen is known for it.

TCRdb's copy holds only in-frame clones and misses some; the assay was immunoSEQ multiplex PCR. The sample carries more than 85,000 clones, 85% to 90% recorded once. Germline V CDR1 and CDR2: LGHDT, YNNKEL (reference sequence). Trimming shortened V by 5 bases and J by 4 bases, and 17 bases separated the two germline ends. The CDR3 loop spans 15 amino acids. The clonotype was recovered from an adult who received the AZD1222 COVID-19 vaccine. This sequence joins TRBV3-1 (or the pseudogene TRBV3-2) and TRBJ1-1; tentatively, D is TRBD1 (6 bases). This material consisted of peripheral blood, taken 28 days after the second AZD1222 dose. The DNA of the CDR3 is TGTGCCAGCAGCAAAGGATGGGGGGCAGTCACTGAAGCTTTCTTT. Translation gives CASSKGWGAVTEAFF.